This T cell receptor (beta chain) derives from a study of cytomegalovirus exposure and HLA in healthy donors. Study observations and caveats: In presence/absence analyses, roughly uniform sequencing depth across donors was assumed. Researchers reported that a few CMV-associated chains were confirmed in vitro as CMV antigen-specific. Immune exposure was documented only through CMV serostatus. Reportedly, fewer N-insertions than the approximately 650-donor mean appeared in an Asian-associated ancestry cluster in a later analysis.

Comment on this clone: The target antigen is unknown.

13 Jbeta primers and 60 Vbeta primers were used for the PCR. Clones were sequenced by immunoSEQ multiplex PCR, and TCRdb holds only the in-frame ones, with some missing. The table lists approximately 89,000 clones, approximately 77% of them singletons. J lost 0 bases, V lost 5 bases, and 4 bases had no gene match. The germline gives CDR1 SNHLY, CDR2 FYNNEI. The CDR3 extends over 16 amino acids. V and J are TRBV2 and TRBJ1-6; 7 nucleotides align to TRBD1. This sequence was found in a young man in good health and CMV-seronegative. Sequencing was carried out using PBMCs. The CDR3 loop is CASSPGGTSYNSPLHF. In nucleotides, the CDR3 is TGTGCCAGCAGTCCAGGGGGTACCTCCTATAATTCACCCCTCCACTTT.